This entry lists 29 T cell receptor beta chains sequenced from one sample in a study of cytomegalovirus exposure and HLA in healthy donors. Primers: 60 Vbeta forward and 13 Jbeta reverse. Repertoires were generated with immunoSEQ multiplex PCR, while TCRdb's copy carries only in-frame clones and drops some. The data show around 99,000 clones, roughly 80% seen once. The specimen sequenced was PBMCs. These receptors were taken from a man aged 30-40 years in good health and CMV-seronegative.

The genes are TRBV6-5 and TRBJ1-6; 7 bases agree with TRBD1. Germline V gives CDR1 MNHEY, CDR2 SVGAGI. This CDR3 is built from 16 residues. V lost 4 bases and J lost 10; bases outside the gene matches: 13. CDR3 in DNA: TGTGCCAGCAGTTGGGGCAACAGGGGAGGTGGGTCACCCCTCCACTTT. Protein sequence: CASSWGNRGGGSPLHF.

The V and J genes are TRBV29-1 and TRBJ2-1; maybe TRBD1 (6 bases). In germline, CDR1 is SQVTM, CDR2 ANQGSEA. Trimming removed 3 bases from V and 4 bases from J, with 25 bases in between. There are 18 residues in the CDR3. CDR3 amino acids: CSVEGGGGSIDDYNEQFF. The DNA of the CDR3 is TGCAGCGTTGAGGGTGGTGGGGGCAGCATCGATGATTACAATGAGCAGTTCTTC.

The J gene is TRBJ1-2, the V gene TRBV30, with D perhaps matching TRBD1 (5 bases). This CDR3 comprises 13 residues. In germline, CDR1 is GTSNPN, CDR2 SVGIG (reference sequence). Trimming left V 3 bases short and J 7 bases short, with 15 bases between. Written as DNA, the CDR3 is TGTGCCTGGAGGACCGGGGGACGGAGTGGCTACACCTTC. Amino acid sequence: CAWRTGGRSGYTF.

Written as DNA, the CDR3 is TGTGCCATCAGTGACAGCGACAATGAGCAGTTCTTC. Translated: CAISDSDNEQFF. This rearrangement joins TRBV10-3 to TRBJ2-1; D gene ambiguous. The CDR3 has 12 residues. Trimming shortened V by 3 bases and J by 5 bases, and 5 bases separated the two germline ends. The germline CDR1 and CDR2 sequences are ENHRY and SYGVKD.

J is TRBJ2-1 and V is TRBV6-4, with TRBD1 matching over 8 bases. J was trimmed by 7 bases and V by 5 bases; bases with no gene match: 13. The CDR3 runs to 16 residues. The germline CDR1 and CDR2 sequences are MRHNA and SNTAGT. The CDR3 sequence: CASSLTGVDSVNEQFF. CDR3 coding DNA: TGTGCCAGCAGTCTGACAGGGGTCGATTCCGTAAATGAGCAGTTCTTC.

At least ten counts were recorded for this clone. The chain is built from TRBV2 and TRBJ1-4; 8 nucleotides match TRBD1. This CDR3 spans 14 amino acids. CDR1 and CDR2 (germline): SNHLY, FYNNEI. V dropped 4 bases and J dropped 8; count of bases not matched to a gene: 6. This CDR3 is CASSVQGAEEKLFF. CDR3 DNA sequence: TGTGCCAGCAGTGTTCAGGGGGCAGAGGAAAAACTGTTTTTT.

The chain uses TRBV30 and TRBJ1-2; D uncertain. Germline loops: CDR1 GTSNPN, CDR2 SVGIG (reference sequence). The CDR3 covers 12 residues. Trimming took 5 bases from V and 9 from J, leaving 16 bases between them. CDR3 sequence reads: CAWVPRVERYTF. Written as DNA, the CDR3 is TGTGCCTGGGTCCCCCGCGTTGAGCGCTACACCTTC.

The DNA for the CDR3 is TGTGCCAGCAGCTTGACCCAGCGTACCACCTATGGCTACACCTTC. Translated, it gives CASSLTQRTTYGYTF. This chain uses TRBV28 with TRBJ1-2; D gene ambiguous. V gave up 6 bases and J gave up 4 bases, with 18 bases separating them. There are 15 residues in the CDR3. Germline values: CDR1 MDHEN, CDR2 SYDVKM.

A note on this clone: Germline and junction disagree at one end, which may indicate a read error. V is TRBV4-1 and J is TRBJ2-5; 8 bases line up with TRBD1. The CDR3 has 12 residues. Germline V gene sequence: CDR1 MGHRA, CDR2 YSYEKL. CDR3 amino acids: CASSLLGDRRHF. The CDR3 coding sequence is TGCGCCAGCAGCCTGCTAGGGGACAGGAGGCACTTC.

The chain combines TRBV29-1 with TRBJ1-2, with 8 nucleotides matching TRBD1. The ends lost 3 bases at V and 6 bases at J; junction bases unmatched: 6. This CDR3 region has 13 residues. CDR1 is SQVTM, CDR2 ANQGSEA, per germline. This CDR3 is CSVEGRGLDGYTF. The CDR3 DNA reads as TGCAGCGTTGAGGGCAGGGGGCTGGATGGCTACACCTTC.

The CDR3 spells CASSSQVTSGIYEQYF. The CDR3 DNA sequence: TGCGCCAGCAGCTCTCAGGTGACTAGCGGGATCTACGAGCAGTACTTC. This chain connects TRBV5-1 to TRBJ2-7; TRBD2 agrees at 11 bases. Per the germline V gene, CDR1 is SGHRS and CDR2 is YFSETQ. There are 16 residues in the CDR3. The junction had 8 bases not matched to a gene; V was cut back by 3 bases and J by 3 bases.

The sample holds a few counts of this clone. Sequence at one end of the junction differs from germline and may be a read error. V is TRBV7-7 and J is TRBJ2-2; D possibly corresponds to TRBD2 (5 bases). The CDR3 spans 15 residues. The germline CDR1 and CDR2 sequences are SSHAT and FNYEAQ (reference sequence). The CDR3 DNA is TGTGCTAGCAGCTCCAGCGGAGCAGACACCGGGGAGCTGTTTTTT. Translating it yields CASSSSGADTGELFF. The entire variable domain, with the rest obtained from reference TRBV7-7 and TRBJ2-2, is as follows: GAGVSQSPRYKVTKRGQDVTLRCDPISSHATLYWYQQALGQGPEFLTYFNYEAQPDKSGLPSDRFSAERPEGSISTLTIQRTEQRDSAMYRCASSSSGADTGELFFGEGSRLTVL.

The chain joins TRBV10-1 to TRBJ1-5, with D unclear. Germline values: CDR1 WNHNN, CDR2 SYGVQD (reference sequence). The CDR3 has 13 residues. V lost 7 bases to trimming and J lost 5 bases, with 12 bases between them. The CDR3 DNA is TGCGCCAGCACCGAGCGAATCTATCAGCCCCAGCATTTT. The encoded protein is CASTERIYQPQHF.

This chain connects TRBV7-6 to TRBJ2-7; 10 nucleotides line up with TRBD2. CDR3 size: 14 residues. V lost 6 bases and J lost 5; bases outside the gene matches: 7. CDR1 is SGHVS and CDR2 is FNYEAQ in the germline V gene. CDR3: CASSPTSGPHEQYF. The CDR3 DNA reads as TGTGCCAGCAGTCCGACTAGCGGGCCCCACGAGCAGTACTTC.

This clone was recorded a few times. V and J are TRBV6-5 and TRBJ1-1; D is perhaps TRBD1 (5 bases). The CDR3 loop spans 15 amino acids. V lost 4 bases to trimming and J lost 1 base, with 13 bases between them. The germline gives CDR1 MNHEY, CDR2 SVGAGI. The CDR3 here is CASSSVGGGNTEAFF. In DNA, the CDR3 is TGTGCCAGCAGTTCGGTCGGGGGTGGGAACACTGAAGCTTTCTTT.

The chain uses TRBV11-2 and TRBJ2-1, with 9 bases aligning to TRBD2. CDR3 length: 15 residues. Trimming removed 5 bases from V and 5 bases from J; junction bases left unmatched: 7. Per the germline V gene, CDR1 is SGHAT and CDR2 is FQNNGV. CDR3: CASSPRLAENNEQFF. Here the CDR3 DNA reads TGTGCCAGCAGCCCGCGACTAGCGGAGAACAATGAGCAGTTCTTC.

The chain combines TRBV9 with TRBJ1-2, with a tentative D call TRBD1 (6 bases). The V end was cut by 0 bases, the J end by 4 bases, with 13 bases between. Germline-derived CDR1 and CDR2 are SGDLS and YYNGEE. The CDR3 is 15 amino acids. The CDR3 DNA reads TGTGCCAGCAGCGTAGGAGACAGGAAACCCTATGGCTACACCTTC. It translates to CASSVGDRKPYGYTF.

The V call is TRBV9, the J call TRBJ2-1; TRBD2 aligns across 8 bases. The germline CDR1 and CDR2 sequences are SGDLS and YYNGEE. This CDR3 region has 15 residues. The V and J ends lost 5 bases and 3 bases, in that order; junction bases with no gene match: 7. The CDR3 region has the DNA TGTGCCAGCAGTGCAACTAGCGGCCACTACAATGAGCAGTTCTTC. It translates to CASSATSGHYNEQFF.

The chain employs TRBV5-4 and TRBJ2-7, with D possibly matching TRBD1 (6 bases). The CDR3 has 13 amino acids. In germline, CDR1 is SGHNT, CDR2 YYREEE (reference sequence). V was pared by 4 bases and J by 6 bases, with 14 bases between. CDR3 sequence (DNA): TGTGCCAGCAGCGGAATCTCAGGGGCCGAGCAGTACTTC. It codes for CASSGISGAEQYF. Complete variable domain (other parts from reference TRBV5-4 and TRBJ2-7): ETGVTQSPTHLIKTRGQQVTLRCSSQSGHNTVSWYQQALGQGPQFIFQYYREEENGRGNFPPRFSGLQFPNYSSELNVNALELDDSALYLCASSGISGAEQYFGPGTRLTVT.

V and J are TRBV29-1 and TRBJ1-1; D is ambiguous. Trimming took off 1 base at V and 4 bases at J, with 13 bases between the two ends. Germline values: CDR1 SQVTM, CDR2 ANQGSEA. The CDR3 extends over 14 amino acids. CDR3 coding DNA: TGCAGCGTTGAAGGATCCTATGGTATCACTGAAGCTTTCTTT. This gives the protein CSVEGSYGITEAFF.

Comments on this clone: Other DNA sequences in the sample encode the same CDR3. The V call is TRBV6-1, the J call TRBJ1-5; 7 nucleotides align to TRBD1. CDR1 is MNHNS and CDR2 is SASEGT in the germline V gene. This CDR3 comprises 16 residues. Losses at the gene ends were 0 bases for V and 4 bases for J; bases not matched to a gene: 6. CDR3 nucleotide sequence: TGTGCCAGCAGTGAAGCCGAGGGGGCTAGGAATCAGCCCCAGCATTTT. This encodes CASSEAEGARNQPQHF.

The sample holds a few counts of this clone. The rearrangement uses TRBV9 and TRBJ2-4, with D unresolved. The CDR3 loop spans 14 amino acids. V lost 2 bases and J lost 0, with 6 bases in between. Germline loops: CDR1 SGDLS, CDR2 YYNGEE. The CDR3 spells CASSVGLAKNIQYF. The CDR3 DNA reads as TGTGCCAGCAGCGTTGGGCTAGCCAAAAACATTCAGTACTTC.

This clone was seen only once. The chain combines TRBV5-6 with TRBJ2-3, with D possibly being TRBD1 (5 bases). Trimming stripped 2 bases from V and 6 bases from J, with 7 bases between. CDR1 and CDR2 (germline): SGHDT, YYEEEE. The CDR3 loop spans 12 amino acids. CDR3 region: CASSLGDDTQYF. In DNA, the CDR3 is TGTGCCAGCAGCTTAGGGGATGATACGCAGTATTTT.

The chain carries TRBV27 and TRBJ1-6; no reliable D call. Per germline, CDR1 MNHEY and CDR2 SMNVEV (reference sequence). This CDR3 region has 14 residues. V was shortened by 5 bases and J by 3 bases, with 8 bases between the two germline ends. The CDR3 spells CASSEGFYNSPLHF. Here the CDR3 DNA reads TGTGCCAGCAGTGAGGGTTTCTATAATTCACCCCTCCACTTT.

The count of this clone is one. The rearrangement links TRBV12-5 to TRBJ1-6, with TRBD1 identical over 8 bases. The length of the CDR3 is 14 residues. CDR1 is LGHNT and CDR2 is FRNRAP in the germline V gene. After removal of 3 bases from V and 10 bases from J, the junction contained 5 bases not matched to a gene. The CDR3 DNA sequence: TGTGCTAGTGGTTTCGGACAGGGAGACTCACCCCTCCACTTT. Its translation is CASGFGQGDSPLHF.

This CDR3 reads CARKPYNNSPLHF. The CDR3 DNA reads as TGTGCCAGGAAGCCGTATAACAATTCACCCCTCCACTTT. The chain uses TRBV2 and TRBJ1-6; the D is unclear. From germline, CDR1 is SNHLY and CDR2 FYNNEI. The CDR3 is 13 amino acids. Between the trimmed V and J ends, which lost 9 bases and 7 bases, there was a span of 13 bases.

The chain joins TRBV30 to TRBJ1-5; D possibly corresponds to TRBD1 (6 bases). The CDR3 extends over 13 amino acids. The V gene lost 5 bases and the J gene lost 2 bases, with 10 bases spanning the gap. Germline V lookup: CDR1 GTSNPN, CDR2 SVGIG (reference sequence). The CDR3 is CAWGAGGNQPQHF. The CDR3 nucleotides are TGTGCCTGGGGAGCAGGGGGCAATCAGCCCCAGCATTTT.

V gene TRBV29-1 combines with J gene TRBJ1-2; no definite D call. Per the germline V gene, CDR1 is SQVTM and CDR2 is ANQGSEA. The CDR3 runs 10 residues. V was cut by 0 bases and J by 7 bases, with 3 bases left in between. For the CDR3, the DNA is TGCAGCGTTGAAGATATTGGCTACACCTTC. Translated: CSVEDIGYTF.

CDR3 region: CASSLHGSYEQYF. The CDR3 region has the DNA TGTGCCAGCAGTTTGCACGGTTCCTACGAGCAGTACTTC. V gene TRBV27 combines with J gene TRBJ2-7; D remains ambiguous. CDR3 size: 13 residues. V shed 3 bases and J shed 1 base, with 7 bases lying between them. The germline V gene encodes CDR1 MNHEY and CDR2 SMNVEV (reference sequence).